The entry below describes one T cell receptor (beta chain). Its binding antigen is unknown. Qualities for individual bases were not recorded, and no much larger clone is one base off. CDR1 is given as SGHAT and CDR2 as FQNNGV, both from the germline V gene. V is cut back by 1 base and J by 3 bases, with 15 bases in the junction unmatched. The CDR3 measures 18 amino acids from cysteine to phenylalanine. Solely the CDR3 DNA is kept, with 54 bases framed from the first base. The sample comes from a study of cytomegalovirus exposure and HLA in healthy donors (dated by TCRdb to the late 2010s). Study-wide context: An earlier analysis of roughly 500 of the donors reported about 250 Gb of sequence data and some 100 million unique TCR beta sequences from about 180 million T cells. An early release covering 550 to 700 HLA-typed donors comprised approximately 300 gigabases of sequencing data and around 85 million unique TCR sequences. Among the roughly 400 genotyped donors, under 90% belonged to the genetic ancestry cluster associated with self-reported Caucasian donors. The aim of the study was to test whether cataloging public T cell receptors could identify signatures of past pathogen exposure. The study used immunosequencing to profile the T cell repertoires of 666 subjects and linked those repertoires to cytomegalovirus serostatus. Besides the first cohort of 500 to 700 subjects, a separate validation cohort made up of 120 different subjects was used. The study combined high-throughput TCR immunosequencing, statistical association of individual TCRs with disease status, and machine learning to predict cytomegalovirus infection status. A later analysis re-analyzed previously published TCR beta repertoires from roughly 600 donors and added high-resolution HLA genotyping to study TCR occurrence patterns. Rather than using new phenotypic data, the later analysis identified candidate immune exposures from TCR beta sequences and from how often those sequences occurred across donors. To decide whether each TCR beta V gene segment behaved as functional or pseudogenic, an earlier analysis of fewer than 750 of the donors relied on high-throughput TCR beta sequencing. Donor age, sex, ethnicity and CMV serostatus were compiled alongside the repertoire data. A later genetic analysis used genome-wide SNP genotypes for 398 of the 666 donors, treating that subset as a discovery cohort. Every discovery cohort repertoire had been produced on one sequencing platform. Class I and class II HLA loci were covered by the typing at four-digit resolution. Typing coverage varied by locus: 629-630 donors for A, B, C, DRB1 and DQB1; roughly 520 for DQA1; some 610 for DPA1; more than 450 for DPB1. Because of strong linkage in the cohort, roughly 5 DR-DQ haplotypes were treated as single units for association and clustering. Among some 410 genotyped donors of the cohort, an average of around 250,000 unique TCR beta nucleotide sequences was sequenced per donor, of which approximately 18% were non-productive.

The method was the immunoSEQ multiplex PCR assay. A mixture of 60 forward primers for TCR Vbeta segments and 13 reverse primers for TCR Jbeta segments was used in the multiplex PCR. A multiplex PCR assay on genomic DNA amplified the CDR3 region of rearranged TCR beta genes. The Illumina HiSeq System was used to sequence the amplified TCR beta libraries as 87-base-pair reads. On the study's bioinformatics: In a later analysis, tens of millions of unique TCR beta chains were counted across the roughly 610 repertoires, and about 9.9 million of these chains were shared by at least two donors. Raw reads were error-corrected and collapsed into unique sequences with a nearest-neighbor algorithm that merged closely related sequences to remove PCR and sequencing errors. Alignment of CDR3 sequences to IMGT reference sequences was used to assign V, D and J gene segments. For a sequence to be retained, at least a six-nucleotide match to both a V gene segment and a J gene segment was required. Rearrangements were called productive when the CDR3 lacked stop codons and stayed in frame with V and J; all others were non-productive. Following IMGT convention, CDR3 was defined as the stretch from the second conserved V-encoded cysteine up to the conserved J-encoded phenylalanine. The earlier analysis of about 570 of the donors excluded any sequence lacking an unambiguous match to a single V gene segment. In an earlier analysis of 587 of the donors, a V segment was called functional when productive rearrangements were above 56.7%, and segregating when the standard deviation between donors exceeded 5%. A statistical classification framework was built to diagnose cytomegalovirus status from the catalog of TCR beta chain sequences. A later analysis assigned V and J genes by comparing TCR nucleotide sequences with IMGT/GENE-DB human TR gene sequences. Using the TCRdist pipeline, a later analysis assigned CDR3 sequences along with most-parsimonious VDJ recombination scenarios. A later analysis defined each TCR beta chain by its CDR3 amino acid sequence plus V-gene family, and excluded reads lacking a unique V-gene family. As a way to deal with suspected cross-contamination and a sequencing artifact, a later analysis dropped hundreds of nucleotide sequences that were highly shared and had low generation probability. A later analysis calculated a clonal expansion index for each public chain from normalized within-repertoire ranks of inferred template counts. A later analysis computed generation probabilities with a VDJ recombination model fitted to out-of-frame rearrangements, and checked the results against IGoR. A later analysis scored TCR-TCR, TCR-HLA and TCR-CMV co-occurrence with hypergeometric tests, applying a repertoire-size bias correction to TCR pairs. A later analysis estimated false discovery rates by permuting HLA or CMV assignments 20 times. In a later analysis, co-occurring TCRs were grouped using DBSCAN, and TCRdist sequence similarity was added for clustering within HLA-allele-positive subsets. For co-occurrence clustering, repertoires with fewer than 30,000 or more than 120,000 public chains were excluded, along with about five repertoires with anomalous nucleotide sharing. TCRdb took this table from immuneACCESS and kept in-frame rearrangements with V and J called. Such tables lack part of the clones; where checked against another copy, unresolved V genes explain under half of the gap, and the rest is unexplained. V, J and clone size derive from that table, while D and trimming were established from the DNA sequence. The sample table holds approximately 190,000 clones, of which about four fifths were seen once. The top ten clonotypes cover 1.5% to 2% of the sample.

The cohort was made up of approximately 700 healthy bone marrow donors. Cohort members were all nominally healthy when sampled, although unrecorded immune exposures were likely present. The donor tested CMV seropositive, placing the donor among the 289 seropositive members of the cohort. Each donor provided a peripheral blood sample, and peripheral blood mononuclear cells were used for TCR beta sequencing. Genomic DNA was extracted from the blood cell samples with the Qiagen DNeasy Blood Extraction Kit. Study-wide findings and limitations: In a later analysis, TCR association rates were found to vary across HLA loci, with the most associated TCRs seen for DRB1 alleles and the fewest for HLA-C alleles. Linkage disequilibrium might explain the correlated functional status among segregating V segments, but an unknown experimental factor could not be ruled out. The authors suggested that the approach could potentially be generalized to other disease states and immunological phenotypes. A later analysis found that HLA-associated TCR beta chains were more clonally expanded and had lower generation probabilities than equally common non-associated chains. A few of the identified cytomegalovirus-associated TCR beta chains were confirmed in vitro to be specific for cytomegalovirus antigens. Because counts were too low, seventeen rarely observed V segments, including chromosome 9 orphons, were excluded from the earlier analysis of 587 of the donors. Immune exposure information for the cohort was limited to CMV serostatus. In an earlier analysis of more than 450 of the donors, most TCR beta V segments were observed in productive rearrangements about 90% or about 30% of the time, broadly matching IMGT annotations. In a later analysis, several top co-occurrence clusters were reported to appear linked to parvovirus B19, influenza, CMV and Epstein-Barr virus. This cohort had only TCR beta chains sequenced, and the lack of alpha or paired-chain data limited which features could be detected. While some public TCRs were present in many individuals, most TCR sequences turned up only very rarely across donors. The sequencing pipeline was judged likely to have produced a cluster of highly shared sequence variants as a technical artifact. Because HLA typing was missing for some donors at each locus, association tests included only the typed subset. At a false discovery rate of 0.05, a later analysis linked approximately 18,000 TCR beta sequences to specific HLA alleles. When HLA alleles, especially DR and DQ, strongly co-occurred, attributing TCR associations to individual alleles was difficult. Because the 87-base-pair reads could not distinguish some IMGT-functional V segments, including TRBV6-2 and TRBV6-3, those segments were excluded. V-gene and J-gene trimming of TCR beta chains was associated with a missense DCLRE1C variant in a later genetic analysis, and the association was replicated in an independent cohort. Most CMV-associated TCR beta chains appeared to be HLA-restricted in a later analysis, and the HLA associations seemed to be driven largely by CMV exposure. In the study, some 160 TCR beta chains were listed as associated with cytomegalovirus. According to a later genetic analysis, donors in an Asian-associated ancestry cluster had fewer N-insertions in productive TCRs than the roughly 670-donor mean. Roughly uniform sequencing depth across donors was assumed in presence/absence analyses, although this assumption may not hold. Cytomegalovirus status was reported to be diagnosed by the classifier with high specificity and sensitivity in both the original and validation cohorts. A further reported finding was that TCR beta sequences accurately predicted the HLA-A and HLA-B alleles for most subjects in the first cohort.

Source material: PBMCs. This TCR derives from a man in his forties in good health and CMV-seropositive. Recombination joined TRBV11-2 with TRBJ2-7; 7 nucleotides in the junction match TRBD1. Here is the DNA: TGTGCCAGCAGCTTAGCCGACAGGGCATATTCGGGAATCTACGAGCAGTACTTC. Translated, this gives CASSLADRAYSGIYEQYF.